This TCR beta chain emerged from a study of blood T cell repertoires in COVID-19. This clone has just one count. CDR1 is MDHEN and CDR2 is SYDVKM in the germline V gene. Trimming took 5 bases from V and 4 from J; bases not matched to a gene: 9. The CDR3 length is 16 residues. Clones were sequenced by immunoSEQ multiplex PCR, and TCRdb holds only the in-frame ones, with some missing. The sample records 95,000 to 110,000 clones, approximately 84% being singletons. This TCR was recovered from a human donor in a cohort sampled during active COVID-19. The rearrangement links TRBV28 to TRBJ1-3; 9 bases fit TRBD1. The source material was peripheral blood. For the CDR3, the DNA is TGTGCCAGCAGTAACCCGGGACAGGGAGCAGGAAACACCATATATTTT. Protein: CASSNPGQGAGNTIYF.